The TCR beta chain described here comes from a study of T cells after yellow fever vaccination. Overall study findings and caveats: Contaminating bulk clonotypes could be abundant in FACS-sorted repertoires. The study re-detected most primary-vaccination clones after the booster (96% CD4, roughly 85% CD8).

Germline V CDR1 and CDR2: MNHEY, SVGAGI. The CDR3 runs 15 residues. Unmatched junction bases numbered 6, after V lost 5 bases and J lost 6 bases. Researchers made TCR cDNA using 5'RACE template switching, and this step added a universal primer site and UMIs. Via MiXCR, TCRdb re-called the 5' RACE reads, giving one row per CDR3 protein. The table records approximately 340,000 distinct CDR3 sequences, about 9.5% of them present only once. This clonotype was detected a few times. What it binds is unknown. The V gene is TRBV6-5, the J gene TRBJ2-1; 11 bases match TRBD2. The source material was PBMCs, sampled on the day of the first yellow fever vaccination. This TCR was recovered from a man aged 18 to 29 who received the YFV17D yellow fever vaccine. The CDR3 is CASSHLAGGGNEQFF. The CDR3 DNA is TGTGCCAGCAGTCACCTAGCGGGGGGTGGCAATGAGCAGTTCTTC.